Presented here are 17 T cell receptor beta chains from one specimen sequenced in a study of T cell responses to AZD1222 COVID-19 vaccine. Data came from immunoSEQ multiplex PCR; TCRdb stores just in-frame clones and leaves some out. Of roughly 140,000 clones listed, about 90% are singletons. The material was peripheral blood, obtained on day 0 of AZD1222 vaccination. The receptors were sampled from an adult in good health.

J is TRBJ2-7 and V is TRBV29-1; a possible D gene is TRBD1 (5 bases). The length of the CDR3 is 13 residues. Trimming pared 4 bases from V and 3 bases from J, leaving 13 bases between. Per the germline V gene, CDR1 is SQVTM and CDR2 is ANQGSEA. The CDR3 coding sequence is TGCAGCGTTGGTTGGGTAGGGGACTACGAGCAGTACTTC. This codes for CSVGWVGDYEQYF.

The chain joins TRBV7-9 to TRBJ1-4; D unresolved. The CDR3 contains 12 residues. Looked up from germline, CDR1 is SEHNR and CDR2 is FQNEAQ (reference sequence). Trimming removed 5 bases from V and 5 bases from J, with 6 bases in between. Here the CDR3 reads CASSRPNEKLFF. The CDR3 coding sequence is TGTGCCAGCAGCCGCCCGAATGAAAAACTGTTTTTT.

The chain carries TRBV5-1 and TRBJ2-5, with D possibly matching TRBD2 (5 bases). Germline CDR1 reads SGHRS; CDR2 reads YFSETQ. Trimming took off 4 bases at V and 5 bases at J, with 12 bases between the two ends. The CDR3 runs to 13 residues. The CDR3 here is CASSGTSYETQYF. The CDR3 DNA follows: TGCGCCAGCAGCGGAACTAGTTACGAGACCCAGTACTTC.

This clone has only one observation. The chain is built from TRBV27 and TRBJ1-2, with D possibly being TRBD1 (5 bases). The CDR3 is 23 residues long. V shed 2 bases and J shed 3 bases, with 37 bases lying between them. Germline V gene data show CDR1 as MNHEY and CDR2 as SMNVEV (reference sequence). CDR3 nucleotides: TGTGCCAGCAGTTTAAGGCCATCATTTGCACGTGGGCAGGGAACCCCAGTAGACTATGGCTACACCTTC. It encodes CASSLRPSFARGQGTPVDYGYTF.

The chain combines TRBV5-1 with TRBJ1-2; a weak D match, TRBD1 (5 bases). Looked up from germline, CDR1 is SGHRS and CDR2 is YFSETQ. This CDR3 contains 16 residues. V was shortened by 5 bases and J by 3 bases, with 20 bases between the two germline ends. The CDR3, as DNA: TGCGCCAGCAGGGGTCAGGGAAGGCTAGATGACTATGGCTACACCTTC. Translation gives CASRGQGRLDDYGYTF.

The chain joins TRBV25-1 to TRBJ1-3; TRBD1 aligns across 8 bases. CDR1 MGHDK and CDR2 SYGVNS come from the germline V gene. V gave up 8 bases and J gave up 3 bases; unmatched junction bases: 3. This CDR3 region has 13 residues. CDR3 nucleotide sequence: TGTGCCAGCCAGACAGGGGTTGGAAACACCATATATTTT. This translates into CASQTGVGNTIYF.

The CDR3 coding sequence is TGCGCCAGCAGCCAAGACGCGGGAGTGCCGGGGAATGAGCAGTTCTTC. Amino acids: CASSQDAGVPGNEQFF. The chain links TRBV4-3 to TRBJ2-1; TRBD2 matches at 7 bases. Trimming at V came to 0 bases and at J to 7 bases, leaving 9 bases not matched to a gene. The CDR3 runs to 16 residues. Germline-derived CDR1 and CDR2 are LGHNA and YSLEER.

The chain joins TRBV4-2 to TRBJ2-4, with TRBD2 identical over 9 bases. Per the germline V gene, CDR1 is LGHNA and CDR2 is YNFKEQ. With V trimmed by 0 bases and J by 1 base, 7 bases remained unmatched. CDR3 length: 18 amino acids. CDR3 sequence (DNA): TGTGCCAGCAGCCAAGAATTCGCGGGAGGGCCGGCCAAAAACATTCAGTACTTC. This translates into CASSQEFAGGPAKNIQYF.

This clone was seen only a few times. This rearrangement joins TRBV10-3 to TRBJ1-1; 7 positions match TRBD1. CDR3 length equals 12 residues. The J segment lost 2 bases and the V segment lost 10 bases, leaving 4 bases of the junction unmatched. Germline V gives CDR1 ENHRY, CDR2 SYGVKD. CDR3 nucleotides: TGTGCCACCCAGGGGGGAAACACTGAAGCTTTCTTT. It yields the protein CATQGGNTEAFF.

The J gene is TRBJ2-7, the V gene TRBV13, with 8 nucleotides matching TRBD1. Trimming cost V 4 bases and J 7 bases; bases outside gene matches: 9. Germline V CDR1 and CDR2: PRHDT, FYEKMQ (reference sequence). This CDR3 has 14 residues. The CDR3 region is CASSSGQGIGEQYF. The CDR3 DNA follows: TGTGCCAGCAGCTCAGGACAGGGTATTGGGGAGCAGTACTTC.

The CDR3 region is CASSESRGPYGYTF. The CDR3 region has the DNA TGTGCCAGCAGTGAAAGTCGGGGTCCCTATGGCTACACCTTC. This chain uses TRBV6-1 with TRBJ1-2, with D unresolved. The CDR3 is made up of 14 amino acids. V was shortened by 2 bases and J by 4 bases, with 11 bases between the two germline ends. Germline V CDR1 and CDR2: MNHNS, SASEGT.

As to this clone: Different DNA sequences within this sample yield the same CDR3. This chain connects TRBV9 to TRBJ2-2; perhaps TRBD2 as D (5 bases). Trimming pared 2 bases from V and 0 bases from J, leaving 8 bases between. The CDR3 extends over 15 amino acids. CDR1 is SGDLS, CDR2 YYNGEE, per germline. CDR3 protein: CASSVTGANTGELFF. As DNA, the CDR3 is TGTGCCAGCAGCGTTACCGGGGCGAACACCGGGGAGCTGTTTTTT.

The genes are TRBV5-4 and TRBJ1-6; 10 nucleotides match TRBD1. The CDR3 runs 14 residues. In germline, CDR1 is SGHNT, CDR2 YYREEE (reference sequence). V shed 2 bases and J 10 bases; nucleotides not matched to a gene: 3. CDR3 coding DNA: TGTGCCAGCAGCTTCCGGGACAGGGGCTCACCCCTCCACTTT. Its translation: CASSFRDRGSPLHF.

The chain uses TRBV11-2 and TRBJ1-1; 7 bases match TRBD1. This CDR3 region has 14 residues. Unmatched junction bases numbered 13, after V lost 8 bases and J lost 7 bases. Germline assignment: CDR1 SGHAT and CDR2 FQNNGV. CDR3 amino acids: CASRQLQGSGEAFF. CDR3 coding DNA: TGTGCCAGCCGACAATTACAGGGGTCGGGTGAAGCTTTCTTT.

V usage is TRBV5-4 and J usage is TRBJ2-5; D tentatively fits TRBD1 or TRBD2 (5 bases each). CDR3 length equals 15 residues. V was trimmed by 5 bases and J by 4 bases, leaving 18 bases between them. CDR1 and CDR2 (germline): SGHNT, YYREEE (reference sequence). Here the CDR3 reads CASRDPSGAGETQYF. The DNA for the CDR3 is TGTGCCAGCAGGGACCCCTCCGGGGCGGGAGAGACCCAGTACTTC.

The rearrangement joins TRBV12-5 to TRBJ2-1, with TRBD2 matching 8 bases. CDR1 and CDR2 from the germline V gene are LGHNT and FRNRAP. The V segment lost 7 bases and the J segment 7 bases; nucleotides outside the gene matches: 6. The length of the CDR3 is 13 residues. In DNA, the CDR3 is TGTGCTAGTGAAGTGGCGGGGGGTAATGAGCAGTTCTTC. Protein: CASEVAGGNEQFF.

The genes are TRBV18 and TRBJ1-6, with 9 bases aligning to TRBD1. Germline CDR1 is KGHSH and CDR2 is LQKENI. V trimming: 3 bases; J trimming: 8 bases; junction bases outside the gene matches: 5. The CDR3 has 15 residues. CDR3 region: CASSPGQGSDSPLHF. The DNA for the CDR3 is TGTGCCAGCTCACCCGGACAGGGGTCCGATTCACCCCTCCACTTT. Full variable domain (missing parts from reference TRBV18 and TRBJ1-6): NAGVMQNPRHLVRRRGQEARLRCSPMKGHSHVYWYRQLPEEGLKFMVYLQKENIIDESGMPKERFSAEFPKEGPSILRIQQVVRGDSAAYFCASSPGQGSDSPLHFGNGTRLTVT.